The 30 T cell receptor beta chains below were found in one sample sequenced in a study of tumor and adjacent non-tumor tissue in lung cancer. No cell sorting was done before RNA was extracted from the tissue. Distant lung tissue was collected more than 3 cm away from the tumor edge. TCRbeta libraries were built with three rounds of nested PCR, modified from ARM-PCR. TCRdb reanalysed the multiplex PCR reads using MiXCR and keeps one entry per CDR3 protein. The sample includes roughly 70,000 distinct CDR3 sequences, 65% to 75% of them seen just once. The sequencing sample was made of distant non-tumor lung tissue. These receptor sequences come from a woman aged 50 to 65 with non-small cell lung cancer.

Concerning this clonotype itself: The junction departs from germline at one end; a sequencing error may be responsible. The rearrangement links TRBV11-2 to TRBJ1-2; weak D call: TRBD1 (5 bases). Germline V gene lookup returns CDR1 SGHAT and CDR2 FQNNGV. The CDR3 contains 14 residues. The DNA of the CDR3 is TGTGCCAGCAGCTTAGATCGGGGCAGCCTGAGCTACGCCTTC. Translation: CASSLDRGSLSYAF.

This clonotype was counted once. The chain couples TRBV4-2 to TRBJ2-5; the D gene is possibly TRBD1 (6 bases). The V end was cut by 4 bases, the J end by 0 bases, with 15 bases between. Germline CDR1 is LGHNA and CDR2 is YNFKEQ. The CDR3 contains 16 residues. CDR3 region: CASSRALRDNQETQYF. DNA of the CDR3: TGTGCCAGCAGCCGAGCACTCCGGGACAACCAAGAGACCCAGTACTTC.

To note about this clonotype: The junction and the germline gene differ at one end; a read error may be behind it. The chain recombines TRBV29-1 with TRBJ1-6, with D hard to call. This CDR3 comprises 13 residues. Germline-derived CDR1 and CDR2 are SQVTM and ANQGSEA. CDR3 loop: CSVEISKSSLLHF. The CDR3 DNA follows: TGCAGTGTTGAGATTAGTAAGAGTTCACTCCTCCACTTT.

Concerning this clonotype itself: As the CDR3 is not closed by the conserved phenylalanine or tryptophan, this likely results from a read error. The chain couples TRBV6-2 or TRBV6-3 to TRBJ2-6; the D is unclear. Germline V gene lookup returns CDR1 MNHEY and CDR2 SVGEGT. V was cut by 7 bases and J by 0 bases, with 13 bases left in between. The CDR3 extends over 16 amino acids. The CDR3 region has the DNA TGTGCCAGCAATTGGGGTCGGAGCTCTGGGGCCAACGTCCTGACTCTC. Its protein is CASNWGRSSGANVLTL.

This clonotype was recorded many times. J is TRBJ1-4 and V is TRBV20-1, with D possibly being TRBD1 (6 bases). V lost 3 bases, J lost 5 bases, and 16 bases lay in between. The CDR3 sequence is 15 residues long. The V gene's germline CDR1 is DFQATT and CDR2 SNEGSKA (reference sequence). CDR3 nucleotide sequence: TGCAGTGCTAGTATCCGACAGGCGATAAATGAAAAACTGTTTTTT. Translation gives CSASIRQAINEKLFF.

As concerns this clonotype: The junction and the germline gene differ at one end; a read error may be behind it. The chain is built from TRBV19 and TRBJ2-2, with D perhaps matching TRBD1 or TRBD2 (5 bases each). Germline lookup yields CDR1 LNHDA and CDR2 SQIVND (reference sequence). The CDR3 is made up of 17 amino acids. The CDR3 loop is CASSPTKRAVDTGELSF. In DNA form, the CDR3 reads TGTGCCAGTAGTCCAACCAAGAGGGCGGTGGACACCGGGGAGCTGTCTTTT.

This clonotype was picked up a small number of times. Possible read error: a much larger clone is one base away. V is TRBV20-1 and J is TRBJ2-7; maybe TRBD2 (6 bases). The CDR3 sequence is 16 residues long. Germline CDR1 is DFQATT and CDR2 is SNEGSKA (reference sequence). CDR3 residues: CNARAKPGLQSGEQYF. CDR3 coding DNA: TGCAATGCTAGAGCCAAACCGGGACTCCAGTCGGGCGAGCAGTACTTC.

The DNA for the CDR3 is TGCGCCAGCAGCCAAGCCCTCCACCGGACTAGCGGAGCGGGGTGTGAGCAGTTCTTC. This sequence encodes CASSQALHRTSGAGCEQFF. The chain uses TRBV4-3 and TRBJ2-1; 10 bases fit TRBD2. V dropped 1 base and J dropped 9; count of bases not matched to a gene: 18. CDR1 and CDR2 from the germline V gene are LGHNA and YSLEER. There are 19 residues in the CDR3.

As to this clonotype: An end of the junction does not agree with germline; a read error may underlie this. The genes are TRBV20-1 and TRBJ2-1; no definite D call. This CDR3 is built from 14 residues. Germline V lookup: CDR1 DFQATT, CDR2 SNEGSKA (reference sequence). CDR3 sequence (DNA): TGCGGTGCTAGAAGTCCCCGACAAGGGAATGAGCAATTCTTC. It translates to CGARSPRQGNEQFF.

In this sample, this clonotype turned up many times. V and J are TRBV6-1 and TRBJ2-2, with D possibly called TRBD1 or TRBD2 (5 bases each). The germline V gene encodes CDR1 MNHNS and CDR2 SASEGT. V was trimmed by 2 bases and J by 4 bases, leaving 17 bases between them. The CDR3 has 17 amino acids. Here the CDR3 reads CASSENVGAPGTGELFF. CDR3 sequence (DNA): TGTGCCAGCAGTGAAAACGTCGGGGCCCCGGGCACCGGGGAGCTGTTTTTT.

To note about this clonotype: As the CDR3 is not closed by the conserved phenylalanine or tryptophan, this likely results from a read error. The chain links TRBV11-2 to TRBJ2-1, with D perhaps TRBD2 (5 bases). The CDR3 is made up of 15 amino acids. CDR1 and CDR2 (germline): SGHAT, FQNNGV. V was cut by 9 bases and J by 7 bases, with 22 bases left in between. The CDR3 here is CASSPPGTTQNEQFI. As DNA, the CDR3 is TGTGCCAGTAGCCCCCCGGGAACTACCCAGAATGAGCAGTTCATC.

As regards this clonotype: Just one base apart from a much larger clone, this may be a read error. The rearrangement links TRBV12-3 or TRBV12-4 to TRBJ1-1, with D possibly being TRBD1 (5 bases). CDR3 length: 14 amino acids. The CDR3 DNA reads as TGTGCCAACAGTTTGGGGGGAGGGCCCACTGAAGCTTTCTTT. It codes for CANSLGGGPTEAFF.

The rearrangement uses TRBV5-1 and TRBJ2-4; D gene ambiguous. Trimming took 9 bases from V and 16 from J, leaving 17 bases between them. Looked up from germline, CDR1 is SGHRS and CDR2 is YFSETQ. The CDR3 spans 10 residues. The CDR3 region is CANLGNIRYF. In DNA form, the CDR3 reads TGCGCCAACCTAGGAAACATTCGATACTTC.

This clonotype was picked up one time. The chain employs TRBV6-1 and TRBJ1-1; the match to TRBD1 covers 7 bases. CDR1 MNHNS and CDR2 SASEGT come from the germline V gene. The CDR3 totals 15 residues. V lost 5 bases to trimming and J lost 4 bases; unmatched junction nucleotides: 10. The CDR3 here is CASSIGQDAGTEAFF. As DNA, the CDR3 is TGTGCCAGCAGTATAGGACAGGATGCAGGCACTGAAGCTTTCTTT.

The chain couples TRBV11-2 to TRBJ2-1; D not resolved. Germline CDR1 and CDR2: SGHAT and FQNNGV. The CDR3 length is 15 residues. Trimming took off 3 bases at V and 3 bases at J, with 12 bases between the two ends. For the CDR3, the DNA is TGTGCCAGCAGCTTGCAGCTGAAGCTCTACAATGAGCAGTTCTTC. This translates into CASSLQLKLYNEQFF.

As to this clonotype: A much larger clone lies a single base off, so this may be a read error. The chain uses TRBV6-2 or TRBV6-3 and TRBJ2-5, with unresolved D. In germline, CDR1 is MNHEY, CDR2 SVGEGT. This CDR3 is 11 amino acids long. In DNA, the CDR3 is TGTACCAGCAGTTACATGGAGACCCAGTACTTC. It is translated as CTSSYMETQYF.

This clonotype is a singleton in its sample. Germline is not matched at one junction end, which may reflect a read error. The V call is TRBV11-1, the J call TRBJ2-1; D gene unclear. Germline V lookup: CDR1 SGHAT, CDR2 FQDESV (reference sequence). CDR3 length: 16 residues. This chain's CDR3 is CVISSPMHAAYSEQFF. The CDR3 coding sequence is TGTGTCATCAGTTCACCGATGCATGCGGCTTACAGTGAGCAGTTCTTC. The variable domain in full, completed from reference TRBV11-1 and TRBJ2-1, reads EAEVAQSPRYKITEKSQAVAFWCDPISGHATLYWYRQILGQGPELLVQFQDESVVDDSQLPKDRFSAERLKGVDSTLKIQPAELGDSAMYLCVISSPMHAAYSEQFFGPGTRLTVL.

The CDR3 DNA is TGCAGTGCCAGATACAACCCCATGAACACTGAAGCTTTCTTT. Its protein is CSARYNPMNTEAFF. This chain uses TRBV20-1 with TRBJ1-1; D not resolved. V lost 6 bases and J 0 bases, leaving 14 bases between the germline ends. The CDR3 is made up of 14 amino acids. CDR1 DFQATT and CDR2 SNEGSKA come from the germline V gene (reference sequence).

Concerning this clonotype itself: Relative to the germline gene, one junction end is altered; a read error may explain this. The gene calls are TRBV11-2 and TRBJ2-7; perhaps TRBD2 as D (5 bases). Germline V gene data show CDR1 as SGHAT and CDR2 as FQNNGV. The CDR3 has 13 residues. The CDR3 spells CASSSAAGYEQYF. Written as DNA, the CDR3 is TGTGCCAGCAGTTCAGCGGCTGGATACGAGCAATACTTC.

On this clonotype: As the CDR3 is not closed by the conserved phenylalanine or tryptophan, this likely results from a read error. As DNA, the CDR3 is TGTGCCAGCAGCTGGGGGATAATCGGGGAGCTGTTTTAT. It is translated as CASSWGIIGELFY. This chain uses TRBV11-2 with TRBJ2-2; TRBD1 or TRBD2 may be the D gene (5 bases each). This CDR3 spans 13 amino acids. Germline values: CDR1 SGHAT, CDR2 FQNNGV. Trimming left V 4 bases short and J 7 bases short, with 10 bases between.

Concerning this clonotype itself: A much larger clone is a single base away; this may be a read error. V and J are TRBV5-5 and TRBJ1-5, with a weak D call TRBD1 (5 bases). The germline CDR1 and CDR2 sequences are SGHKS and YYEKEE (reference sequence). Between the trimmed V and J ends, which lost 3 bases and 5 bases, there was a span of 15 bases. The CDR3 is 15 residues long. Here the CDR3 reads CASSSTDGADQPQHF. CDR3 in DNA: TGTGCCAGCAGCTCGACAGACGGGGCCGATCAGCCCCAGCATTTT.

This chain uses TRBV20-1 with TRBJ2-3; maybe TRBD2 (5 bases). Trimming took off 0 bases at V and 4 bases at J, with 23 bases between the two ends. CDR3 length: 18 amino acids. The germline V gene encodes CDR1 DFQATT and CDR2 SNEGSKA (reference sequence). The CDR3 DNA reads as TGCAGTGCTAGAGATGTGAACAGAGCGCGAGGGCCTTCAGATACGCAGTATTTT. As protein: CSARDVNRARGPSDTQYF.

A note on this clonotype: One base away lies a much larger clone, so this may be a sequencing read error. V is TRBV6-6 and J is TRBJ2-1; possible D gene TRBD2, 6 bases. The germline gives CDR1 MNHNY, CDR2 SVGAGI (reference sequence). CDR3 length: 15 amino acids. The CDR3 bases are TGTACCAGCAGTTATGGGGGGATCTCCTACAATGAGCAGTTCTTC. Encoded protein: CTSSYGGISYNEQFF.

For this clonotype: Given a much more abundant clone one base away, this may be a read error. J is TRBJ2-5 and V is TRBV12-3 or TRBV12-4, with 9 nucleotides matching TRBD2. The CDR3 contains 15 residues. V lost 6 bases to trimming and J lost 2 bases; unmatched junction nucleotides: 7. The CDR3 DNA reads TGTGCCAGCAGAATGGGACTAGCAGCTCAAGAGACCCAGTACTTC. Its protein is CASRMGLAAQETQYF.

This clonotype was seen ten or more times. This CDR3 is CASSLLGETQYF. DNA for the CDR3: TGTGCCAGCAGCTTATTGGGGGAGACCCAGTACTTC. V and J are TRBV7-9 and TRBJ2-5, with D hard to call. V was clipped by 2 bases and J by 5 bases, with 6 bases between them. This CDR3 has 12 residues. Looked up from germline, CDR1 is SEHNR and CDR2 is FQNEAQ (reference sequence).

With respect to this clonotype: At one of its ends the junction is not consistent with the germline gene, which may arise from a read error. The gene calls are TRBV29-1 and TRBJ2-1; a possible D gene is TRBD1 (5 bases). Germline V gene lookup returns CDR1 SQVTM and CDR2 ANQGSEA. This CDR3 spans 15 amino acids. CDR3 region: CGVTPARTLSNEQFF. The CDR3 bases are TGCGGCGTTACACCCGCGCGGACATTAAGTAATGAGCAGTTCTTC.

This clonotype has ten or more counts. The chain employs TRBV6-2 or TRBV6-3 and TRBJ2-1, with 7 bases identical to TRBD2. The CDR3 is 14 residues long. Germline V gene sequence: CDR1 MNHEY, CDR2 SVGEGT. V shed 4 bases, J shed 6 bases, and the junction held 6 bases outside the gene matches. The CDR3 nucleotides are TGTGCCAGCAGTTTACTAGCGTCGAGCAATGAGCAGTTCTTC. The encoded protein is CASSLLASSNEQFF.

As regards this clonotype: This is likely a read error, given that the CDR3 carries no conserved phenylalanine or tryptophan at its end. The DNA for the CDR3 is TGCAATGCTAGAGCTGGGGGACTAGCAGGAGTGGCGCCGAACACCGGGGAGCTGTTTTCT. It translates to CNARAGGLAGVAPNTGELFS. V usage is TRBV20-1 and J usage is TRBJ2-2; 9 nucleotides match TRBD2. CDR1 and CDR2 from the germline V gene are DFQATT and SNEGSKA (reference sequence). This CDR3 is 20 amino acids long.

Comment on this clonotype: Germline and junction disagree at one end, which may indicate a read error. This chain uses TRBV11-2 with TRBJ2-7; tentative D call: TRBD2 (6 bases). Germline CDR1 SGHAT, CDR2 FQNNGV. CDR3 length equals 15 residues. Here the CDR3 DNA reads TGTGCCAGCAGCCCTTGGGCTAGCGATTCCTACGATCAGTGCTTC. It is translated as CASSPWASDSYDQCF. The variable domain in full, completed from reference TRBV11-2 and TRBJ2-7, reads EAGVAQSPRYKIIEKRQSVAFWCNPISGHATLYWYQQILGQGPKLLIQFQNNGVVDDSQLPKDRFSAERLKGVDSTLKIQPAKLEDSAVYLCASSPWASDSYDQCFGPGTRLTVT.

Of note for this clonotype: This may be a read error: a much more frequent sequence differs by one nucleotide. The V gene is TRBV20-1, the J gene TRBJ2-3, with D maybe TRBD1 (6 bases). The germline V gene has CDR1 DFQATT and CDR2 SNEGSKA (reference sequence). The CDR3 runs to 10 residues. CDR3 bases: TGCAATGCAAAAGGGGGTGGGCAGTATTTT. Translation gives CNAKGGGQYF.